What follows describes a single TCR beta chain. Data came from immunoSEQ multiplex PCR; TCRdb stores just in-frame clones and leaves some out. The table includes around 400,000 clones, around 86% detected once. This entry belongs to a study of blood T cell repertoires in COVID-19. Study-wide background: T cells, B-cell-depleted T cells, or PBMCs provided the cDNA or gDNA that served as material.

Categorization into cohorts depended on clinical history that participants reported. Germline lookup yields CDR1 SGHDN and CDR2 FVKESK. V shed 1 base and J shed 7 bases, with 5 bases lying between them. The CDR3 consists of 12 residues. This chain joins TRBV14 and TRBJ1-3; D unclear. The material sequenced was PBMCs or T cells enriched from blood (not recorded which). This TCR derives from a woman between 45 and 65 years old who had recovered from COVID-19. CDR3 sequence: CASSQARNTIYF. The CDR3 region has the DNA TGTGCCAGCAGCCAAGCTCGGAACACCATATATTTT.